One sample yielded the 26 T cell receptor beta chains listed below, sequenced in a study of cytomegalovirus exposure and HLA in healthy donors. Both 60 Vbeta primers and 13 Jbeta primers went into the PCR. TCRdb's copy holds only in-frame clones and misses some; the assay was immunoSEQ multiplex PCR. This sample carries more than 85,000 clones, 79% of them seen once, and the ten largest clones take approximately 3.4%. The material sequenced was PBMCs. These TCRs come from a male donor in good health and CMV-seropositive.

This chain joins TRBV5-1 and TRBJ2-2; D unclear. V was cut by 4 bases and J by 4 bases, with 17 bases left in between. Germline V lookup: CDR1 SGHRS, CDR2 YFSETQ. This CDR3 region has 16 residues. The CDR3 DNA reads TGCGCCAGCAGCCGGAACAGCCAAAGTGGCACCGGGGAGCTGTTTTTT. Protein: CASSRNSQSGTGELFF.

The chain joins TRBV4-1 to TRBJ2-7; TRBD1 might be the D (5 bases). Looked up from germline, CDR1 is MGHRA and CDR2 is YSYEKL. CDR3 length equals 14 residues. The V gene lost 1 base and the J gene lost 2 bases, with 9 bases spanning the gap. CDR3 DNA: TGCGCCAGCAGCCAAGTGACAGTTCCCTACGAGCAGTACTTC. Residues: CASSQVTVPYEQYF.

The chain carries TRBV15 and TRBJ1-1; 10 positions match TRBD1. J gave up 10 bases and V 11 bases, and 13 bases lay outside the gene matches. Germline loops: CDR1 LNHNV, CDR2 YYDKDF (reference sequence). CDR3 length equals 13 residues. The chain's CDR3 is CAAATGGRSGAFF. As DNA, the CDR3 is TGTGCCGCGGCGACAGGGGGCCGTTCAGGAGCTTTCTTT. Combining the CDR3 with reference TRBV15 and TRBJ1-1 gives the whole variable domain DAMVIQNPRYQVTQFGKPVTLSCSQTLNHNVMYWYQQKSSQAPKLLFHYYDKDFNNEADTPDNFQSRRPNTSFCFLDIRSPGLGDTAMYLCAAATGGRSGAFFGQGTRLTVV.

The chain has TRBV30 and TRBJ1-5, with D maybe TRBD1 (5 bases). Germline assignment: CDR1 GTSNPN and CDR2 SVGIG (reference sequence). The CDR3 sequence is 14 residues long. V was shortened by 2 bases and J by 6 bases, with 14 bases between the two germline ends. The CDR3 protein is CAWSLTAEGQPQHF. DNA for the CDR3: TGTGCCTGGAGTCTGACAGCGGAGGGTCAGCCCCAGCATTTT.

This clone was seen more than once but under ten times. The chain carries TRBV4-3 and TRBJ1-6; TRBD1 might be the D (5 bases). With 5 bases removed from V and 7 bases from J, the gap between germline ends came to 15 bases. Germline CDR1 is LGHNA and CDR2 is YSLEER. The CDR3 has 15 residues. The DNA of the CDR3 is TGCGCCAGCAGCGAAGGAGCGGGACTAAATTCACCCCTCCACTTT. Protein product: CASSEGAGLNSPLHF.

J is TRBJ2-7 and V is TRBV5-1; D unresolved. The germline V and J ends were trimmed by 0 bases and 3 bases, with 7 bases remaining between them. Germline CDR1 reads SGHRS; CDR2 reads YFSETQ. The CDR3 extends over 13 amino acids. The CDR3 nucleotides read TGCGCCAGCAGCTTGGGGGCCTTCTACGAGCAGTACTTC. Protein sequence: CASSLGAFYEQYF.

This clone has only one observation. One junction end does not reproduce the germline sequence, and a read error may be involved. The rearrangement uses TRBV6-5 and TRBJ2-4; D is unresolved. Germline lookup yields CDR1 MNHEY and CDR2 SVGAGI. This CDR3 region has 16 residues. The CDR3: CASSYLQMLAKNIQYF. The CDR3, as DNA: TGTGCCAGCAGCTACTTACAGATGCTAGCCAAAAACATTCAGTACTTC.

The chain joins TRBV7-2 to TRBJ2-5, with TRBD2 identical over 10 bases. This CDR3 has 13 amino acids. After removal of 5 bases from V and 5 bases from J, the junction contained 2 bases not matched to a gene. CDR1 and CDR2 (germline): SGHTA, FQGNSA. CDR3 sequence: CASSPSGGETQYF. In DNA, the CDR3 is TGTGCCAGCAGCCCTAGCGGGGGTGAGACCCAGTACTTC.

The rearrangement links TRBV11-3 to TRBJ2-5, with D possibly being TRBD1 (6 bases). The V and J ends lost 5 bases and 5 bases respectively, with 15 bases between them. Per the germline V gene, CDR1 is SGHNT and CDR2 is YENEEA. There are 14 residues in the CDR3. This CDR3 is CASSPSGVGETQYF. CDR3 nucleotide sequence: TGTGCCAGCAGCCCGTCAGGGGTGGGGGAGACCCAGTACTTC.

The chain has TRBV9 and TRBJ2-1, with a tentative D call TRBD2 (6 bases). The CDR3 length is 12 residues. Germline CDR1 reads SGDLS; CDR2 reads YYNGEE. The V gene lost 4 bases and the J gene lost 8 bases, with 10 bases spanning the gap. CDR3 loop: CASSSGTHEQFF. DNA of the CDR3: TGTGCCAGCAGCTCCGGGACTCATGAGCAGTTCTTC.

V gene TRBV19 combines with J gene TRBJ2-3; 8 bases are shared with TRBD2. Germline V lookup: CDR1 LNHDA, CDR2 SQIVND (reference sequence). The CDR3 is 14 amino acids. V lost 7 bases to trimming and J lost 1 base; unmatched junction nucleotides: 4. CDR3 sequence (DNA): TGTGCCAGTACGGGGGGGCACGGCACAGATACGCAGTATTTT. Residues: CASTGGHGTDTQYF.

The CDR3 region has the DNA TGCGCCAGCAGCCAAGATGCGATAGCAGATAGGGGTAGGTCTGGGGCCAACGTCCTGACTTTC. Its protein product is CASSQDAIADRGRSGANVLTF. This chain connects TRBV4-3 to TRBJ2-6, with D possibly matching TRBD1 (5 bases). Deletions cut 0 bases from V and 1 base from J, with 22 bases between. The CDR3 length is 21 residues. Germline V gene lookup returns CDR1 LGHNA and CDR2 YSLEER.

The J gene is TRBJ1-2, the V gene TRBV6-5; D remains unclear. Germline lookup yields CDR1 MNHEY and CDR2 SVGAGI. There are 12 residues in the CDR3. V dropped 4 bases and J dropped 3 bases, with 6 bases sitting between them. The CDR3 reads CASSSRYYGYTF. The DNA of the CDR3 is TGTGCCAGCAGTTCTCGGTACTATGGCTACACCTTC.

V gene TRBV18 combines with J gene TRBJ1-5; possibly TRBD1 for D (6 bases). The CDR3 is made up of 15 amino acids. The germline V gene encodes CDR1 KGHSH and CDR2 LQKENI. With 5 bases removed from V and 9 bases from J, the gap between germline ends came to 20 bases. The DNA of the CDR3 is TGTGCCAGCTCATCACAGGGAAGGGAGGTCCCGCCCCAGCATTTT. Its translation: CASSSQGREVPPQHF.

This chain links TRBV7-9 with TRBJ2-7; 10 nucleotides line up with TRBD1. Germline V gene data show CDR1 as SEHNR and CDR2 as FQNEAQ (reference sequence). J gave up 8 bases and V 8 bases, and 6 bases lay outside the gene matches. The CDR3 totals 12 residues. The CDR3 loop reads CASGQGDVKQYF. The CDR3 nucleotides read TGTGCCAGCGGACAGGGGGATGTGAAGCAGTACTTC. The full variable domain, completed using reference TRBV7-9 and TRBJ2-7, is DTGVSQNPRHKITKRGQNVTFRCDPISEHNRLYWYRQTLGQGPEFLTYFQNEAQLEKSRLLSDRFSAERPKGSFSTLEIQRTEQGDSAMYLCASGQGDVKQYFGPGTRLTVT.

J is TRBJ1-2 and V is TRBV6-4; 11 bases are shared with TRBD1. Germline lookup yields CDR1 MRHNA and CDR2 SNTAGT. The CDR3 runs to 15 residues. J gave up 4 bases and V 6 bases, and 7 bases lay outside the gene matches. CDR3: CASSGTGTGGYGYTF. The CDR3 DNA follows: TGTGCCAGCAGCGGGACCGGGACAGGGGGCTATGGCTACACCTTC.

This chain connects TRBV2 to TRBJ1-1; D is perhaps TRBD1 (6 bases). The length of the CDR3 is 16 residues. CDR1 is SNHLY and CDR2 is FYNNEI in the germline V gene. Trimming took off 0 bases at V and 1 base at J, with 12 bases between the two ends. In DNA, the CDR3 is TGTGCCAGCAGTGAAGCTCTTGTGACAGGGAACACTGAAGCTTTCTTT. It encodes CASSEALVTGNTEAFF.

This clone was seen more than once but under ten times. The chain is built from TRBV7-9 and TRBJ2-2; D might be TRBD1 (6 bases). The germline gives CDR1 SEHNR, CDR2 FQNEAQ (reference sequence). The V and J ends lost 3 bases and 1 base respectively, with 15 bases between them. The CDR3 contains 17 residues. The CDR3 loop is CASSFFVGAGNTGELFF. The CDR3 DNA reads as TGTGCCAGCAGCTTTTTCGTGGGGGCGGGGAACACCGGGGAGCTGTTTTTT.

J is TRBJ1-5 and V is TRBV6-1; D is ambiguous. V was pared by 5 bases and J by 1 base, with 12 bases between. Germline CDR1 and CDR2: MNHNS and SASEGT. The CDR3 length is 15 residues. CDR3 sequence reads: CASSIDGLSNQPQHF. The DNA for the CDR3 is TGTGCCAGCAGTATAGATGGTTTAAGCAATCAGCCCCAGCATTTT.

DNA of the CDR3: TGTGCCAGCAGTGAATATCCCAGCGGGGGGGCCAGGGAGCTGTTTTTT. It specifies CASSEYPSGGARELFF. The chain couples TRBV25-1 to TRBJ2-2; TRBD2 aligns across 10 bases. Unmatched junction bases numbered 7, after V lost 0 bases and J lost 9 bases. Germline V CDR1 and CDR2: MGHDK, SYGVNS. This CDR3 is 16 amino acids long.

The V gene is TRBV18, the J gene TRBJ2-1, with 7 bases aligning to TRBD2. This CDR3 region has 14 residues. V shed 3 bases, J shed 4 bases, and the junction held 3 bases outside the gene matches. The V gene's germline CDR1 is KGHSH and CDR2 LQKENI. The CDR3 loop is CASSPNGGYNEQFF. In DNA, the CDR3 is TGTGCCAGCTCACCCAACGGGGGGTACAATGAGCAGTTCTTC.

The chain joins TRBV19 to TRBJ1-2, with D uncertain. Trimming took off 5 bases at V and 8 bases at J, with 12 bases between the two ends. CDR1 and CDR2 (germline): LNHDA, SQIVND (reference sequence). The CDR3 contains 12 residues. In nucleotides, the CDR3 is TGTGCCAGTAGTCCCCGTTCCGAGGGCTACACCTTC. Amino acid sequence: CASSPRSEGYTF.

The rearrangement uses TRBV4-2 and TRBJ1-5; the D gene is possibly TRBD1 (5 bases). Deletions cut 2 bases from V and 4 bases from J, with 15 bases between. The CDR3 totals 16 residues. Germline V CDR1 and CDR2: LGHNA, YNFKEQ. CDR3 sequence reads: CASSQTGAGINQPQHF. The DNA of the CDR3 is TGTGCCAGCAGCCAAACGGGCGCAGGGATTAATCAGCCCCAGCATTTT.

This chain connects TRBV5-6 to TRBJ1-1, with 7 bases identical to TRBD1. J was trimmed by 4 bases and V by 4 bases; bases with no gene match: 13. This CDR3 spans 16 amino acids. Germline V lookup: CDR1 SGHDT, CDR2 YYEEEE. CDR3 sequence (DNA): TGTGCCAGCAGCCTAAACCCGACAGGGACGAGCACTGAAGCTTTCTTT. Its translation is CASSLNPTGTSTEAFF.

This chain connects TRBV15 to TRBJ2-1, with 7 bases fitting TRBD1. The CDR3 sequence is 15 residues long. The ends lost 0 bases at V and 5 bases at J; junction bases unmatched: 4. CDR1 and CDR2 (germline): LNHNV, YYDKDF (reference sequence). CDR3 residues: CATSRDRGNHNEQFF. The CDR3 DNA sequence: TGTGCCACCAGCAGAGACAGGGGGAACCACAATGAGCAGTTCTTC.

This chain connects TRBV5-1 to TRBJ1-5, with D possibly TRBD1 on 5 matching bases. Trimming left V 0 bases short and J 6 bases short, with 10 bases between. This CDR3 has 14 amino acids. The V gene's germline CDR1 is SGHRS and CDR2 YFSETQ. The CDR3 bases are TGCGCCAGCAGCTTGGAGGGAGGGGTTCAGCCCCAGCATTTT. This gives the protein CASSLEGGVQPQHF.